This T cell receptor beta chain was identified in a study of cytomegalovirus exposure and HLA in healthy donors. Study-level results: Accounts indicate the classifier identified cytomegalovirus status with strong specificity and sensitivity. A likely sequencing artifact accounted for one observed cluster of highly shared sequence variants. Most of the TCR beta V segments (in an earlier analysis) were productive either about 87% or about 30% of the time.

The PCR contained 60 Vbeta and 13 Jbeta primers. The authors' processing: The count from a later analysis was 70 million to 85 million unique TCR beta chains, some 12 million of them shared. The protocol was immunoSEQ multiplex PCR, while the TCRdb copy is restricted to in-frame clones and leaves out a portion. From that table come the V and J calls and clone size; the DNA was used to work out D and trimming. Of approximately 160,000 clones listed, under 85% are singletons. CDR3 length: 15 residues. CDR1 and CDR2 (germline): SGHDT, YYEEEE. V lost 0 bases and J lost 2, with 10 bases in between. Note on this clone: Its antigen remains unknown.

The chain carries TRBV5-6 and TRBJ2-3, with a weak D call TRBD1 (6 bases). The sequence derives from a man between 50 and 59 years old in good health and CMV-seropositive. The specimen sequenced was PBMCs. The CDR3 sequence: CASSLAAGATDTQYF. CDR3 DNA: TGTGCCAGCAGCTTGGCGGCAGGGGCCACAGATACGCAGTATTTT. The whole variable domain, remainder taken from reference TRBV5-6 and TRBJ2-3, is DAGVTQSPTHLIKTRGQQVTLRCSPKSGHDTVSWYQQALGQGPQFIFQYYEEEERQRGNFPDRFSGHQFPNYSSELNVNALLLGDSALYLCASSLAAGATDTQYFGPGTRLTVL.